This T cell receptor (beta chain) was captured in a study of cytomegalovirus exposure and HLA in healthy donors. Study information: The roughly 120 million unique TCR beta sequences, from about 190 million T cells, were found by an earlier analysis.

Both 60 Vbeta primers and 13 Jbeta primers went into the PCR. Sequenced by immunoSEQ multiplex PCR; TCRdb stores in-frame clones only, minus some. The sample contains approximately 160,000 clones, 80% to 85% of which appear only once. From germline, CDR1 is SGHDT and CDR2 YYEEEE. V lost 0 bases and J lost 0, with 13 bases in between. This CDR3 has 16 amino acids. This clonotype was obtained from a human donor in good health. This sequence joins TRBV5-6 and TRBJ2-7; no clear D. Sequencing was done on a sample of PBMCs. The CDR3 loop is CASSLVGSSSSYEQYF. In nucleotides, the CDR3 is TGTGCCAGCAGCTTGGTCGGGTCCTCAAGCTCCTACGAGCAGTACTTC.